Below, one T cell receptor beta chain is given with its context. The antigen is unknown. This entry belongs to a study of cytomegalovirus exposure and HLA in healthy donors. Study-wide context: Genotyping of about 400 donors showed that roughly 83% belonged to the Caucasian-associated ancestry cluster.

Primers for the PCR totalled 60 Vbeta and 13 Jbeta. Authors' analysis steps: The authors later counted roughly 87 million unique TCR beta chains, some 11 million of them shared. Assay: immunoSEQ multiplex PCR; the TCRdb copy retains only in-frame clones and omits some. The V and J calls and clone size are taken from that table; D and trimming were inferred from the DNA. The sample gives roughly 100,000 clones, 76% of which show up once; roughly 8% is in the top ten. V was shortened by 10 bases and J by 4 bases, with 16 bases between the two germline ends. Germline lookup yields CDR1 LNHDA and CDR2 SQIVND (reference sequence). There are 13 residues in the CDR3. Study-level points and caveats: The study found most TCR sequences rare, yet found some public TCRs in many donors. Highly shared variants forming one cluster were likely a sequencing artifact.

The specimen sequenced was PBMCs. The clonotype originates from a man in his forties in good health and CMV-seropositive. The chain couples TRBV19 to TRBJ1-2; possibly TRBD1 for D (6 bases). The CDR3, as DNA: TGTGCCACCCCCACTATAGGGGGCTATGGCTACACCTTC. This translates into CATPTIGGYGYTF.